This T cell receptor beta chain was identified in a study of tumor-infiltrating lymphocytes in primary liver carcinoma. Unsorted bulk tissue of roughly 19-30 mg yielded co-extracted RNA and DNA. From approximately 450 ng total RNA, TCR beta cDNA was generated with a primer in the constant region. The TCR beta library was amplified through three nested multiplex PCR rounds in a modified ARM-PCR procedure. In the first two PCR rounds, TRBV1-TRBV30 forward primers were paired with a C-beta reverse primer, and each round lasted about 9 cycles. From the multiplex PCR reads, TCRdb called clonotypes with MiXCR, one entry per CDR3 protein. The sample has 50,000 to 70,000 distinct CDR3 sequences, 65% to 80% seen once. Looked up from germline, CDR1 is SGHAT and CDR2 is FQDESV (reference sequence). Trimming took 1 base from V and 6 from J, leaving 4 bases between them. The CDR3 runs 12 residues.

The sequenced material came from liver tumor tissue from sampling region 2. The subset is: tumor region T2, inferior pole. The rearrangement uses TRBV11-1 and TRBJ2-1; D is unresolved. This clonotype was sampled from a man aged 35-49 years with primary liver carcinoma and hepatitis B virus infection. CDR3 in DNA: TGTGCCAGCAGCTTAGGGGTCAATGAGCAGTTCTTC. Translated, it gives CASSLGVNEQFF.